A single sample is the source of the 11 T cell receptor beta chains below, sequenced in a study of OX40 agonist ivuxolimab in advanced cancers. Using immunoSEQ multiplex PCR, the repertoire was profiled, and TCRdb retains in-frame clones only, with some absent. The table lists approximately 35,000 clones, about 81% of them singletons. The sample here was CD4+ or CD8+ T cells sorted from blood, taken in a trial of the OX40 agonist ivuxolimab. The receptors here all came from an adult with an advanced solid tumor such as melanoma, head and neck, liver or kidney cancer.

This clone was seen more than once but under ten times. CDR3 residues: CASSLDPGKTQYF. The CDR3 DNA is TGTGCCAGCAGCTTAGATCCGGGAAAGACCCAGTACTTC. V and J are TRBV11-2 and TRBJ2-5, with TRBD2 as a possible D gene (5 bases). CDR1 is SGHAT, CDR2 FQNNGV, per germline. This CDR3 region has 13 residues. Deletions cut 0 bases from V and 6 bases from J, with 8 bases between.

The CDR3 sequence is CAWTGQGVGGYTF. In DNA, the CDR3 is TGTGCCTGGACCGGACAGGGAGTGGGTGGCTACACCTTC. This chain joins TRBV30 and TRBJ1-2; 8 bases are a match to TRBD1. This CDR3 is 13 amino acids long. Germline V CDR1 and CDR2: GTSNPN, SVGIG (reference sequence). Losses at the gene ends were 4 bases for V and 7 bases for J; bases not matched to a gene: 8.

This sequence joins TRBV6-5 and TRBJ1-5; D is uncertain. This CDR3 contains 14 residues. CDR1 and CDR2 (germline): MNHEY, SVGAGI. Between the trimmed V and J ends, which lost 5 bases and 3 bases, there was a span of 11 bases. In DNA form, the CDR3 reads TGTGCCAGCAGTACTGGACGTTTCAATCAGCCCCAGCATTTT. Encoded protein: CASSTGRFNQPQHF.

The chain carries TRBV19 and TRBJ2-7, with D unresolved. The CDR3 totals 11 residues. V was cut by 10 bases and J by 1 base, with 8 bases left in between. The germline CDR1 and CDR2 sequences are LNHDA and SQIVND (reference sequence). In DNA, the CDR3 is TGTGCCAATACTTCGTCCTACGAGCAGTACTTC. It translates to CANTSSYEQYF. The variable domain in full, with the rest retrieved from reference TRBV19 and TRBJ2-7, is DGGITQSPKYLFRKEGQNVTLSCEQNLNHDAMYWYRQDPGQGLRLIYYSQIVNDFQKGDIAEGYSVSREKKESFPLTVTSAQKNPTAFYLCANTSSYEQYFGPGTRLTVT.

Only a few counts were recorded for this clone. The chain has TRBV5-1 and TRBJ1-3, with TRBD1 matching over 8 bases. J lost 4 bases, V lost 4 bases, and 10 bases had no gene match. There are 16 residues in the CDR3. Germline CDR1 is SGHRS and CDR2 is YFSETQ. The chain's CDR3 is CASSPRTGTSGNTIYF. In DNA form, the CDR3 reads TGCGCCAGCAGCCCACGGACAGGGACTTCGGGAAACACCATATATTTT.

The genes are TRBV6-5 and TRBJ2-2; no clear D gene. Germline V gene sequence: CDR1 MNHEY, CDR2 SVGAGI. The CDR3 runs 13 residues. The V end was cut by 3 bases, the J end by 5 bases, with 7 bases between. DNA of the CDR3: TGTGCCAGCAGTTATTCGGCAACCGGGGAGCTGTTTTTT. It specifies CASSYSATGELFF.

CDR3 DNA sequence: TGCGCCAGCAGCCAGGGGCTTAGGGATTCACCCCTCCACTTT. Encoded protein: CASSQGLRDSPLHF. The chain uses TRBV4-3 and TRBJ1-6; possible D gene TRBD1, 5 bases. V lost 3 bases, J lost 8 bases, and 11 bases lay in between. The CDR3 runs to 14 residues. The germline V gene encodes CDR1 LGHNA and CDR2 YSLEER.

The chain couples TRBV14 to TRBJ2-5; the match to TRBD2 covers 12 bases. The CDR3 contains 18 residues. Germline CDR1 reads SGHDN; CDR2 reads FVKESK. V trimming: 0 bases; J trimming: 5 bases; junction bases outside the gene matches: 10. In DNA, the CDR3 is TGTGCCAGCAGCCAAGATTGGAGGACTAGCGGGATTAGGGAGACCCAGTACTTC. Protein product: CASSQDWRTSGIRETQYF.

A word on this clone: Other nucleotide sequences from this sample produce the same CDR3. The chain uses TRBV5-1 and TRBJ2-5, with 9 bases that match TRBD2. There are 16 residues in the CDR3. The ends lost 6 bases at V and 4 bases at J; junction bases unmatched: 13. Germline V CDR1 and CDR2: SGHRS, YFSETQ. CDR3 nucleotide sequence: TGCGCCAGCAACTTCGGGGGCGGGGGGGGTCGAGAGACCCAGTACTTC. It yields the protein CASNFGGGGGRETQYF.

The chain links TRBV6-5 to TRBJ2-2; 8 bases line up with TRBD1. The CDR3 sequence is 14 residues long. Germline CDR1 is MNHEY and CDR2 is SVGAGI. The V and J ends lost 5 bases and 4 bases, in that order; junction bases with no gene match: 3. CDR3 DNA sequence: TGTGCCAGCAGTGACACAGGGGGCACCGGGGAGCTGTTTTTT. Translation: CASSDTGGTGELFF.

This clone occurred once. V gene TRBV28 combines with J gene TRBJ1-5; possible D gene TRBD1, 5 bases. This CDR3 is 18 amino acids long. Germline lookup yields CDR1 MDHEN and CDR2 SYDVKM. V lost 6 bases, J lost 1 base, and 22 bases lay in between. The CDR3 DNA follows: TGTGCCAGCAGGGGGCAGGACAAATGGGGTATCAGCAATCAGCCCCAGCATTTT. Its protein is CASRGQDKWGISNQPQHF.